Each of the 4 T cell receptor beta chains below was sequenced from the same sample in a study of T cell responses to AZD1222 COVID-19 vaccine. The method was immunoSEQ multiplex PCR; TCRdb's version includes in-frame clones alone and lacks a portion of them. In the table there are some 130,000 clones, roughly 89% of which are singletons. The sample in question was peripheral blood, obtained on day 0 of AZD1222 vaccination. The receptors were sampled from an adult in good health.

About this clone itself: At one end, the junction sequence differs from germline, possibly due to a read error. The chain uses TRBV27 and TRBJ1-1; 9 nucleotides match TRBD1. The CDR3 runs 14 residues. Germline V gene sequence: CDR1 MNHEY, CDR2 SMNVEV (reference sequence). The chain's CDR3 is CASRWDREHTEAFF. The CDR3, as DNA: TGTGCCAGCAGGTGGGACAGGGAGCACACCGAAGCTTTCTTT.

This clone has only one observation. The chain joins TRBV11-2 to TRBJ2-7; 13 bases agree with TRBD2. The germline gives CDR1 SGHAT, CDR2 FQNNGV. V was clipped by 7 bases and J by 4 bases; unmatched bases: 7. This CDR3 region has 15 residues. The DNA for the CDR3 is TGTGCCAGCACCCCGGGACTAGCGGGGTTATACGAGCAGTACTTC. Protein sequence: CASTPGLAGLYEQYF.

The chain couples TRBV5-5 to TRBJ2-7, with a weak D call TRBD1 (6 bases). The CDR3 is made up of 15 amino acids. CDR1 and CDR2 from the germline V gene are SGHKS and YYEKEE (reference sequence). The V end lost 0 bases, the J end lost 3 bases, and 13 bases lay between the germline ends. For the CDR3, the DNA is TGTGCCAGCAGCTTGGCGGACAGAACTTTCTACGAGCAGTACTTC. It codes for CASSLADRTFYEQYF.

This chain uses TRBV6-1 with TRBJ1-2, with D hard to call. CDR3 length equals 15 residues. The V end lost 0 bases, the J end lost 6 bases, and 14 bases lay between the germline ends. Germline CDR1 MNHNS, CDR2 SASEGT. CDR3 amino acids: CASSEAWTPWDGYTF. The CDR3 nucleotides read TGTGCCAGCAGTGAAGCTTGGACCCCCTGGGATGGCTACACCTTC.